Below, one T cell receptor beta chain is given with its context. No antigen is known for it. Terminally differentiated effector memory CD45RA+ cells were excluded by CCR7 positive selection of CD45RO-negative cells. These data originate in a study of shared clonotypes between healthy human individuals. Study background: Samples came from a couple of female and three male donors aged 18 to 49. Study conclusions and caveats: The sharing of approximately 4.6% of naive CD4 clonotypes was seen across a few donors. Naive subsets generally had larger estimated richness than memory subsets. Represented genetic and exposure-history diversity was restricted by having few donors.

Per germline, CDR1 SGDLS and CDR2 YYNGEE. This CDR3 has 12 amino acids. V was trimmed by 3 bases and J by 2 bases, leaving 6 bases between them. Assay used: immunoSEQ multiplex PCR; TCRdb lists only in-frame clones, some missing. The sample holds 2 million or so clones, roughly 95% seen once. The TCR originated in a man between 18 and 35 years old in good health. The sequenced material came from naive CD8+ T cells sorted from blood. The chain employs TRBV9 and TRBJ2-7, with D unresolved. In DNA, the CDR3 is TGTGCCAGCAGCGCTACACCCTACGAGCAGTACTTC. Protein: CASSATPYEQYF.